The clone carrying this T cell receptor (beta chain) was detected only a few times. Germline lookup yields CDR1 SGHTA and CDR2 FQGNSA. Between the trimmed V and J ends, which lost 0 bases and 5 bases, there was a span of 14 bases. The CDR3 length is 16 residues. One entry per CDR3 protein, called by TCRdb with MiXCR from the reads. The table lists around 740,000 distinct CDR3 sequences, roughly 35% of them singletons, with under 3.5% in the top ten. This specimen comes from a study of T cell repertoires in cytomegalovirus infection. The chain combines TRBV7-2 with TRBJ1-5; tentatively, D is TRBD1 (5 bases). The sequencing sample was made of PBMCs. The receptor was isolated from a human donor in good health (CMV status not recorded). Some clones in this sample may be carry-over from other donors' samples. DNA of the CDR3: TGTGCCAGCAGCTTAGCGCAGTCCAGGGTTGATCAGCCCCAGCATTTT. Translating gives CASSLAQSRVDQPQHF.